This T cell receptor (beta chain) was captured by sequencing in a study of OX40 agonist ivuxolimab in advanced cancers. In the study overall: Ivuxolimab was a fully human IgG2 agonistic monoclonal antibody targeting the costimulatory receptor OX40 (CD134). In the dose-escalation cohort, around four fifths of patients were male, and the mean age was 60 years with a range of roughly 20 to 85. Intravenous ivuxolimab was administered to patients every 2 weeks at six dose levels: 0.01, 0.1, 0.3, 1.5, 3 and 10 mg/kg. Partial responses occurred in three dose-escalation patients: two with cutaneous melanoma and one with hepatocellular carcinoma. The purpose of peripheral TCRbeta sequencing was to test whether ivuxolimab changed TCR sequence diversity and led to clonal T-cell expansion. Of the approximately 54 patients in dose escalation, around 20 had hepatocellular carcinoma, roughly 15 had melanoma, 9 had renal cell carcinoma and 9 had head and neck cancer. The paper reports the monotherapy dose-escalation portion (N ≈ 52 patients) of the phase I ivuxolimab trial. Patients were allowed to have had prior anti-PD-1, anti-PD-L1 or anti-CTLA-4 therapy, and around 40% of the dose-escalation patients had previously received checkpoint inhibitors. What the research found in general, with its limitations: After ivuxolimab, more expanded clones were found on average in CD8+ T cells than in CD4+ T cells. The antigen specificity of the peripheral T cells that underwent clonal expansion was not determined. At doses of 0.1 to 3.0 mg/kg, clonal expansion of both CD4+ and CD8+ blood T cells was observed from baseline to week 6. Partial responders in the 0.1-3.0 mg/kg groups had among the lowest normalized peripheral clonal expansion, especially among CD8+ T cells. Low levels of normalized T-cell clonal expansion were also seen in some patients who did not respond.

In the case of this clone: Its antigen is unknown. It has no much larger one-base neighbor in the sample; base qualities were not kept.

The trial excluded patients who had a history of autoimmune disease or who were on systemic immunosuppression. In every dose cohort, peripheral blood was drawn for TCR sequencing at baseline, cycle 4 day 1, and cycle 7 day 1. The samples were drawn from a first-in-human, open-label, multicenter phase I dose-escalation trial of ivuxolimab. Adults with locally advanced or metastatic melanoma, renal cell, hepatocellular, or head and neck squamous cell carcinoma were enrolled in the trial. Before TCR sequencing, CD4+ and CD8+ T cells were separately sorted from peripheral blood. CDR1 and CDR2 were assigned from the germline V gene as MNHEY and SVGAGI. The CDR3 runs 15 amino acids, cysteine and phenylalanine included. Only the CDR3 part of the read is kept: 45 bases, read in frame from the first base. V sheds 5 bases and J sheds 4 bases, leaving 14 bases between their ends. Genomic DNA was extracted from sorted cells for sequencing of the TCRbeta CDR3 region. TCRbeta CDR3 regions were sequenced using the immunoSEQ Assay. TCRdb provides this immuneACCESS table in a form limited to in-frame rearrangements. Some clones are lacking; in checked studies, under half of them reflect an unresolved V gene, and why the rest are absent is not known. Within this sample are under 20,000 clones, with around four fifths of them counted one time only. 18% of the sample is in the top ten clones.

This specimen was CD4+ or CD8+ T cells sorted from blood, taken in a trial of the OX40 agonist ivuxolimab. This clonotype originated in an adult with an advanced solid tumor such as melanoma, head and neck, liver or kidney cancer. The rearranged segments are TRBV6-5 and TRBJ1-4; TRBD1 is a weak D gene call, 5 bases matching. In nucleotide form, the sequence is TGTGCCAGCAGTGCCCTCGGGGGTGTTAATGAAAAACTGTTTTTT. It translates to CASSALGGVNEKLFF.